The sequence of this TCR beta chain was determined in a study of blood T cell repertoires in COVID-19. Study summary: The analysed material was cDNA or gDNA that came from T cells, B-cell-depleted T cells, or PBMCs.

This table comes from immunoSEQ multiplex PCR, and its TCRdb copy is limited to in-frame clones, with some not included. The sample has 240,000 or so clones, over 75% seen once. The CDR3 is made up of 14 amino acids. V was shortened by 8 bases and J by 4 bases, with 17 bases between the two germline ends. Looked up from germline, CDR1 is SGHVS and CDR2 is FQNEAQ. The sequence was obtained from a woman in her thirties with acute or convalescent COVID-19. J is TRBJ1-1 and V is TRBV7-8; the D gene is possibly TRBD1 (5 bases). Sequenced material: peripheral blood. CDR3 DNA sequence: TGTGCCAGCCTGGGGGGTGGGGCGGCCACTGAAGCTTTCTTT. Translation gives CASLGGGAATEAFF.